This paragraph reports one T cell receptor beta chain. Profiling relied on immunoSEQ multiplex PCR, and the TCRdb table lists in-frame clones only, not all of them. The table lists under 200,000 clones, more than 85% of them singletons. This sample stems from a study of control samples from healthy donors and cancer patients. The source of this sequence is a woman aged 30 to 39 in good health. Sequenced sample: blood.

CDR3 in DNA: TGTGCCAGCAGTTTACGCCTGGGGGGCGCGGAGACCCAGTACTTC. This encodes CASSLRLGGAETQYF. The chain recombines TRBV27 with TRBJ2-5; D may correspond to TRBD1 or TRBD2 (6 bases each). CDR3 length: 15 amino acids. Trimming pared 2 bases from V and 5 bases from J, leaving 15 bases between. The germline gives CDR1 MNHEY, CDR2 SMNVEV (reference sequence).